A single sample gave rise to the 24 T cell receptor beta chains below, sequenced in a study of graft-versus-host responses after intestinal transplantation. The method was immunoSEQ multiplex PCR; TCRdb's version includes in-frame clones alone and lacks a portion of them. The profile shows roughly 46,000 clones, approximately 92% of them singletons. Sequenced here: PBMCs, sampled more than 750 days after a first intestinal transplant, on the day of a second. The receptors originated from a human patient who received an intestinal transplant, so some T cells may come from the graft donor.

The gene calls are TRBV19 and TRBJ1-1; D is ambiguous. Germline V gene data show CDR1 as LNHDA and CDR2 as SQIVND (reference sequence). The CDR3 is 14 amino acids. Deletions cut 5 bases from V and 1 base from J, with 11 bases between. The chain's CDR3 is CASSPNPGNTEAFF. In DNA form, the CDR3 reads TGTGCCAGTAGTCCTAACCCCGGGAACACTGAAGCTTTCTTT.

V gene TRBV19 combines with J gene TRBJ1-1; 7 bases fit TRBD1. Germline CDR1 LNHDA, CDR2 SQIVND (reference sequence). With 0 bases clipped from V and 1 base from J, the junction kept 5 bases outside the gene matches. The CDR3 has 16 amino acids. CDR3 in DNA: TGTGCCAGTAGTATAGAGAGGGGGCGCGGGAACACTGAAGCTTTCTTT. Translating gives CASSIERGRGNTEAFF.

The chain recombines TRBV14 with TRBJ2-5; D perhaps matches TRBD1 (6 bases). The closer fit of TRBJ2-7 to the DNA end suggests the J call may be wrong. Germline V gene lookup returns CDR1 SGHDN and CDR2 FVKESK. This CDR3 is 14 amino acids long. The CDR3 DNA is TGTGCCAGCAGCCATCGGTCGCGAGGGGGCGAGCAGTACTTC. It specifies CASSHRSRGGEQYF.

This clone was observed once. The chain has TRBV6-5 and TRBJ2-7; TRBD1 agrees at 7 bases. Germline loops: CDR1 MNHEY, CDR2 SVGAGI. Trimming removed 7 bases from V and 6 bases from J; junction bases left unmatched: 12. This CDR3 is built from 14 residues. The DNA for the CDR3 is TGTGCCAGCAATTGGAGACAGGGAGAAGGCGAGCAGTACTTC. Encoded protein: CASNWRQGEGEQYF.

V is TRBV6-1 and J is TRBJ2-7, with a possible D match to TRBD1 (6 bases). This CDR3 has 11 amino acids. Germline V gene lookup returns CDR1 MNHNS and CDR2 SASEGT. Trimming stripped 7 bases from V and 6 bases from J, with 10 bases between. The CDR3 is CASTIGGEQYF. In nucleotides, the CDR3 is TGTGCCAGCACAATAGGGGGCGAGCAGTACTTC.

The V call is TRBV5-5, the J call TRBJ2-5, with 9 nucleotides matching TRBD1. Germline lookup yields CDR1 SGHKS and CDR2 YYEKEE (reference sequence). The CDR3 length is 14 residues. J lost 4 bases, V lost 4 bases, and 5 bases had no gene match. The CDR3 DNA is TGTGCCAGCAGCCCCGGGACAGGGTCAGAGACCCAGTACTTC. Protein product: CASSPGTGSETQYF.

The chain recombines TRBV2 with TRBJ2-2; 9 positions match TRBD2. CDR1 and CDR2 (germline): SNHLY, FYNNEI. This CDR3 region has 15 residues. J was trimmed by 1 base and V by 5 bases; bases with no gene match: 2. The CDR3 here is CASSFSGGNTGELFF. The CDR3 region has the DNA TGTGCCAGCAGTTTTAGCGGGGGGAACACCGGGGAGCTGTTTTTT.

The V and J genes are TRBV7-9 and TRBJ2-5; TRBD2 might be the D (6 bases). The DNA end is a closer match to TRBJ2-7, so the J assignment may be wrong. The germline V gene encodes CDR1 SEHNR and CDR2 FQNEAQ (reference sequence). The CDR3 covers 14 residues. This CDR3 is CASSLDGGSYEQYF. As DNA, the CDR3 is TGTGCCAGCAGCTTAGACGGGGGCTCCTACGAGCAGTACTTC.

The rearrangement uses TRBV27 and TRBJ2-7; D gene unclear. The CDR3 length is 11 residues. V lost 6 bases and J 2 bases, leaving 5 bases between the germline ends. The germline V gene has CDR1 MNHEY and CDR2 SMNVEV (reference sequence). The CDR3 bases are TGTGCCAGCAGCCACGCCTACGAGCAGTACTTC. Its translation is CASSHAYEQYF.

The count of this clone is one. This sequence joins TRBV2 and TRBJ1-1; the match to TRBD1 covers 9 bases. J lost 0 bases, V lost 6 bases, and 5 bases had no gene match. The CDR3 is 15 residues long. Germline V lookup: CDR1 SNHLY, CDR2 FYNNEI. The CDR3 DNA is TGTGCCAGCAGGGGACAGGGTACAATGAACACTGAAGCTTTCTTT. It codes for CASRGQGTMNTEAFF.

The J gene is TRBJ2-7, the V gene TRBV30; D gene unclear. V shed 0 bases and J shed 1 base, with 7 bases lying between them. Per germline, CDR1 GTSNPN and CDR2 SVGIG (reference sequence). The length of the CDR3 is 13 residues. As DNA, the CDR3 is TGTGCCTGGAGTGTAAGAGGTTCCTACGAGCAGTACTTC. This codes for CAWSVRGSYEQYF.

This CDR3 reads CASSLPQSSGAEAFF. The CDR3 DNA sequence: TGTGCCAGCAGCTTACCCCAGAGTTCGGGGGCTGAAGCTTTCTTT. V gene TRBV7-9 combines with J gene TRBJ1-1, with D perhaps matching TRBD1 (5 bases). This CDR3 contains 15 residues. Trimming stripped 2 bases from V and 6 bases from J, with 16 bases between. Germline values: CDR1 SEHNR, CDR2 FQNEAQ (reference sequence).

The CDR3 DNA follows: TGTGCCATCAGTGAACGGCTAGCGGCGTCCTACAATGAGCAGTTCTTC. Amino acids: CAISERLAASYNEQFF. The genes are TRBV10-3 and TRBJ2-1; 7 nucleotides match TRBD2. V lost 3 bases, J lost 1 base, and 6 bases stayed unmatched. This CDR3 region has 16 residues. In germline, CDR1 is ENHRY, CDR2 SYGVKD.

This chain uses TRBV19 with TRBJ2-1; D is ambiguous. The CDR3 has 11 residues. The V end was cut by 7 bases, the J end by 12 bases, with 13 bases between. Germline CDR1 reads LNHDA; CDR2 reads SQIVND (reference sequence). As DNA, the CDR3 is TGTGCCAGTACCTCATCAAGTGGGCAGTTCTTC. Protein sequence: CASTSSSGQFF.

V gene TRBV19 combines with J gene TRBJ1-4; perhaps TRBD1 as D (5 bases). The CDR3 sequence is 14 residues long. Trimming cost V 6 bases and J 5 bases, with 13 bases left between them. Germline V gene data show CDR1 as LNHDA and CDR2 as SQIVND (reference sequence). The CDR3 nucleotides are TGTGCCAGTAGGAAGGGGATCGAAAATGAAAAACTGTTTTTT. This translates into CASRKGIENEKLFF.

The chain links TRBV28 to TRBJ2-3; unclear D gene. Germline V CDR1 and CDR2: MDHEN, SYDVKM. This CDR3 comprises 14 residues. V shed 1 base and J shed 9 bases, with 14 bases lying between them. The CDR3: CASSLSPVYGTQYF. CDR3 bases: TGTGCCAGCAGTTTATCCCCCGTCTATGGGACGCAGTATTTT.

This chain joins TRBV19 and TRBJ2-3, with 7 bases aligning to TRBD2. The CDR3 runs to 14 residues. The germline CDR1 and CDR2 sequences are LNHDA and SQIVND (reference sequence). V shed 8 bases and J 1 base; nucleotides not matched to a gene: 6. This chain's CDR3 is CASGGGLGTDTQYF. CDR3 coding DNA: TGTGCCAGTGGGGGAGGGTTAGGCACAGATACGCAGTATTTT.

The CDR3 sequence is CASSQAPGSREPQYF. In DNA, the CDR3 is TGTGCCAGCAGCCAAGCCCCGGGGTCGCGTGAGCCCCAGTACTTC. The chain links TRBV14 to TRBJ2-5, with D perhaps matching TRBD2 (5 bases). Trimming pared 1 base from V and 9 bases from J, leaving 18 bases between. The CDR3 consists of 15 residues. CDR1 is SGHDN, CDR2 FVKESK, per germline.

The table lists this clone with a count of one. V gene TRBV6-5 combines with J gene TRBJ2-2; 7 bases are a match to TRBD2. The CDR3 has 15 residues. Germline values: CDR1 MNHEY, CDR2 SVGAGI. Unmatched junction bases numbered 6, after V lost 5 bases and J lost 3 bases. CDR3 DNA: TGTGCCAGCAGTCTGCGGGCGGGAGACACCGGGGAGCTGTTTTTT. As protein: CASSLRAGDTGELFF.

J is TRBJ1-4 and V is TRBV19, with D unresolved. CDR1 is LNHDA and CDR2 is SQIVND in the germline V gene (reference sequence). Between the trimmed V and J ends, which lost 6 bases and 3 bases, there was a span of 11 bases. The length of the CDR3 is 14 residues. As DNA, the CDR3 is TGTGCCAGTAGAGACTGGAGGGCTAATGAAAAACTGTTTTTT. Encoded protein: CASRDWRANEKLFF.

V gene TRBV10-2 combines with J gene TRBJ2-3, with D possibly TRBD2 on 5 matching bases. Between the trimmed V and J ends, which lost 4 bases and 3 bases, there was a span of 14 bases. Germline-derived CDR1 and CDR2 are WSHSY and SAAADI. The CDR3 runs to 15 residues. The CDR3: CASSVLDGGTDTQYF. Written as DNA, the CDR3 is TGCGCCAGCAGTGTACTAGACGGTGGGACAGATACGCAGTATTTT.

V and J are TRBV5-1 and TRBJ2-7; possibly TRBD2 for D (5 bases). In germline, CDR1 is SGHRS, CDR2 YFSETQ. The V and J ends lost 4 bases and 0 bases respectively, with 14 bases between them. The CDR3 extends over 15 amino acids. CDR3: CASSPREFRSYEQYF. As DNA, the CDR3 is TGCGCCAGCAGCCCGAGGGAGTTTCGCTCCTACGAGCAGTACTTC.

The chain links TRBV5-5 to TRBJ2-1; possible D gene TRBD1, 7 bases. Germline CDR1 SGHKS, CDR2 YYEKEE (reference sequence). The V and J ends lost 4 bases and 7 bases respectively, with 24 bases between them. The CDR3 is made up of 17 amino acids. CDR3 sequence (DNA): TGTGCCAGCAGCATCCTAATAAGCCAGGGGGGTGTGAATGAGCAGTTCTTC. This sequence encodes CASSILISQGGVNEQFF.

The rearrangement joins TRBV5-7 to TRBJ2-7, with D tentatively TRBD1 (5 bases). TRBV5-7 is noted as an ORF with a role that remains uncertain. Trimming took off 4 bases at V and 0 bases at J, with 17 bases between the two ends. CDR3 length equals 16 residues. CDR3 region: CASSLGPGSYSYEQYF. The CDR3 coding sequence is TGTGCCAGCAGCCTGGGGCCCGGGTCTTACTCCTACGAGCAGTACTTC.